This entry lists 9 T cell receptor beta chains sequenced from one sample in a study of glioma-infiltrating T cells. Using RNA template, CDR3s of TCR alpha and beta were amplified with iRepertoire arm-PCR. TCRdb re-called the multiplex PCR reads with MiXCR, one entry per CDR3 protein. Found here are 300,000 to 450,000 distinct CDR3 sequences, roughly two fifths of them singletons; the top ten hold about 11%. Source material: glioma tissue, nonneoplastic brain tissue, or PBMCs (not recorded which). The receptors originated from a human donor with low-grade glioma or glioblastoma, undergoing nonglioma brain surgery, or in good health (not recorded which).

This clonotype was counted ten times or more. CDR3 amino acids: CASSYQQNYPNYGYTF. The CDR3 nucleotides are TGTGCCAGCAGTTACCAGCAGAACTATCCTAACTATGGCTACACCTTC. The chain couples TRBV28 to TRBJ1-2, with D unresolved. Between the trimmed V and J ends, which lost 4 bases and 0 bases, there was a span of 15 bases. There are 16 residues in the CDR3. CDR1 is MDHEN, CDR2 SYDVKM, per germline.

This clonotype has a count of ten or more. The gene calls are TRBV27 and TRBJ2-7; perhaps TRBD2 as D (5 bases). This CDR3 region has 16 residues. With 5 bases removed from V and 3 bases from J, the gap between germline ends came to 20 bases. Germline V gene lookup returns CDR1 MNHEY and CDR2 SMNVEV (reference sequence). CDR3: CASSPRRGTEFYEQYF. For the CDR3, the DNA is TGTGCCAGCAGTCCAAGACGGGGAACAGAATTCTACGAGCAGTACTTC.

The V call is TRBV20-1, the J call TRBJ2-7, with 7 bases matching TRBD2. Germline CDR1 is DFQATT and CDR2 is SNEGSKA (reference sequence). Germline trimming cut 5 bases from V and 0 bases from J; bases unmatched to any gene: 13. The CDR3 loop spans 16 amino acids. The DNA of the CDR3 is TGCAGTGCTGGACCTCTCGGCGGGAGTCCCTCCTACGAGCAGTACTTC. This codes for CSAGPLGGSPSYEQYF.

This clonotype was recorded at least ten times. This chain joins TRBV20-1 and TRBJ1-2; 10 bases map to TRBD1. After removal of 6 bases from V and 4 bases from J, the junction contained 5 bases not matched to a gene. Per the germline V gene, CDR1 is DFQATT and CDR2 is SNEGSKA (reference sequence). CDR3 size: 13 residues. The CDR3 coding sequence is TGCAGTGCGCGACAGGGGGCGGGCTATGGCTACACCTTC. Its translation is CSARQGAGYGYTF.

CDR3: CASCLERVDTQYF. Written as DNA, the CDR3 is TGTGCCAGCTGCCTCGAGAGGGTAGATACGCAGTATTTT. The chain recombines TRBV7-2 with TRBJ2-3, with a weak D call TRBD2 (5 bases). The V and J ends lost 8 bases and 5 bases respectively, with 14 bases between them. Germline V gene sequence: CDR1 SGHTA, CDR2 FQGNSA. The CDR3 sequence is 13 residues long.

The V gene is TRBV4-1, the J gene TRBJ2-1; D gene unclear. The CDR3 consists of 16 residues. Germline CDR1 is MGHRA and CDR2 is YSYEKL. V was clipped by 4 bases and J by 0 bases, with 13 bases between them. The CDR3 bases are TGCGCCAGCAGCCGACCGCTGGCCAGCTCCTACAATGAGCAGTTCTTC. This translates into CASSRPLASSYNEQFF.

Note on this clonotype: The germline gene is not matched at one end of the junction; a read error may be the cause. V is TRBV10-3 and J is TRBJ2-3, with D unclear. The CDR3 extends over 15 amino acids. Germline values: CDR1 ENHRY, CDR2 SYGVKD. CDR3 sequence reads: CAINESRIPTDTQYF. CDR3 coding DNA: TGTGCCATCAATGAGTCCAGGATACCCACAGATACGCAGTATTTT.

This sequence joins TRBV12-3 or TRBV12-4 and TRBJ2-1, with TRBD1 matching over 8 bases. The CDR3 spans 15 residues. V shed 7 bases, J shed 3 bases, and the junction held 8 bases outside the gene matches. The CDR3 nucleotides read TGTGCCAGCACCTCCGGGACAGGCGACTACAATGAGCAGTTCTTC. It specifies CASTSGTGDYNEQFF.

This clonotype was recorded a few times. The CDR3 sequence is CASSLLAGAEKLFF. CDR3 in DNA: TGTGCCAGCAGTTTATTGGCAGGGGCTGAAAAACTGTTTTTT. The V call is TRBV28, the J call TRBJ1-4; the D gene is possibly TRBD1 (6 bases). This CDR3 spans 14 amino acids. Germline-derived CDR1 and CDR2 are MDHEN and SYDVKM. The V and J ends lost 1 base and 7 bases respectively, with 10 bases between them.